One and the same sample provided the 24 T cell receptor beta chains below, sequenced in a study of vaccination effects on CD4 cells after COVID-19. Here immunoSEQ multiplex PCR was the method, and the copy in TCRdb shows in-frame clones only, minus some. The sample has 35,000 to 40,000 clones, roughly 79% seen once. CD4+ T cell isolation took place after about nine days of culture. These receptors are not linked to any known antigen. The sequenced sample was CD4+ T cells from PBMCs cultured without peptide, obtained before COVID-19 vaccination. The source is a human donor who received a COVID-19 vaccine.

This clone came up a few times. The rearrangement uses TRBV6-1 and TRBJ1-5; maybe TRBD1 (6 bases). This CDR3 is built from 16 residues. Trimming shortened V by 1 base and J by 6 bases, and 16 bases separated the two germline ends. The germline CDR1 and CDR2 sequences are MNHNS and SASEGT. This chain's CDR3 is CASSEEVGAGFQPQHF. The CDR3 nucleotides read TGTGCCAGCAGTGAAGAAGTGGGGGCGGGTTTTCAGCCCCAGCATTTT.

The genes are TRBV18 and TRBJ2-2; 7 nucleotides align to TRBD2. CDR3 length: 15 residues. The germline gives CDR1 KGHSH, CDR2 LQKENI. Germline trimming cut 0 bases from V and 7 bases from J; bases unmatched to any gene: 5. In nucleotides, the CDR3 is TGTGCCAGCTCACCACCGCAGCGGGATGGCGGGGAGCTGTTTTTT. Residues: CASSPPQRDGGELFF.

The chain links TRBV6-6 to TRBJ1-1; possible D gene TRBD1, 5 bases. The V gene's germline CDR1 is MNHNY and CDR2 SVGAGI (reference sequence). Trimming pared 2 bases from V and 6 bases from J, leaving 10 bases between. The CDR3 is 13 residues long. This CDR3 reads CASSYRGVSEAFF. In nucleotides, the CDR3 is TGTGCCAGCAGTTACCGGGGGGTCTCTGAAGCTTTCTTT.

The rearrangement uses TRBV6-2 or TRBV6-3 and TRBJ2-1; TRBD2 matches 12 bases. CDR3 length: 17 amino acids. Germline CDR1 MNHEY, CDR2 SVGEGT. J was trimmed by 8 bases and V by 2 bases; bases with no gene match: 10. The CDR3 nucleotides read TGTGCCAGCAGTTACGTTGCTAGCGGGGGGGCGGCAGATGAGCAGTTCTTC. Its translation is CASSYVASGGAADEQFF.

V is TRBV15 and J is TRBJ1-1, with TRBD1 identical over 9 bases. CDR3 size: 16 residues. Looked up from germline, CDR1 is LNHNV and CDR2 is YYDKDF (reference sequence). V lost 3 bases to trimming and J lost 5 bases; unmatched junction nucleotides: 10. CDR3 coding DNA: TGTGCCACCAGCAGTTATAGACAGGGGGAATGGACTGAAGCTTTCTTT. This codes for CATSSYRQGEWTEAFF.

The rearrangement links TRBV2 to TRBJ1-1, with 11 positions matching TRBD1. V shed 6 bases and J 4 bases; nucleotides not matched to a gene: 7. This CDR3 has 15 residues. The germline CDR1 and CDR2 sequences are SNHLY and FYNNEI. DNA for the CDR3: TGTGCCAGCAGAGGGACAGGGGGAGGGGGCACTGAAGCTTTCTTT. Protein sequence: CASRGTGGGGTEAFF.

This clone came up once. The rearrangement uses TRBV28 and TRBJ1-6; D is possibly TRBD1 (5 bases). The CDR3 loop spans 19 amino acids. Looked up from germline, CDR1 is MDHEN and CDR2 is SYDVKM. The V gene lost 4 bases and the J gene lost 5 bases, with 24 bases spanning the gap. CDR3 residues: CASSSPGRLLKGNNSPLHF. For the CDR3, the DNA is TGTGCCAGCAGTTCCCCGGGACGGCTACTAAAAGGGAATAATTCACCCCTCCACTTT.

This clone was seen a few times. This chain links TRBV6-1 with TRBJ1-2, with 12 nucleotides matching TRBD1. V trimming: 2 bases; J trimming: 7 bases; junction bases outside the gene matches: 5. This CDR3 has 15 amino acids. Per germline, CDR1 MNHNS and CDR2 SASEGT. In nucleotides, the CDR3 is TGTGCCAGCAGTGAACCGGGACAGGGGGCAGGTGGCTACACCTTC. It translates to CASSEPGQGAGGYTF.

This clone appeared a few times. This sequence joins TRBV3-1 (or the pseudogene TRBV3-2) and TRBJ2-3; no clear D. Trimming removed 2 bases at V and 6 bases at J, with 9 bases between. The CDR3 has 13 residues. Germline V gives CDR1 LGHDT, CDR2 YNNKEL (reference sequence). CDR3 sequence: CASSQHLEDTQYF. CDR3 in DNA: TGTGCCAGCAGCCAACATCTAGAGGATACGCAGTATTTT.

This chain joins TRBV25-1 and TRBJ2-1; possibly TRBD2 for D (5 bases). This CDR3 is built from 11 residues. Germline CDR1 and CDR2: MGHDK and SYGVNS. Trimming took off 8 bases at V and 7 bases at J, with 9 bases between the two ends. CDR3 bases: TGTGCCAGCGGAGCGGATAATGAGCAGTTCTTC. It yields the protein CASGADNEQFF.

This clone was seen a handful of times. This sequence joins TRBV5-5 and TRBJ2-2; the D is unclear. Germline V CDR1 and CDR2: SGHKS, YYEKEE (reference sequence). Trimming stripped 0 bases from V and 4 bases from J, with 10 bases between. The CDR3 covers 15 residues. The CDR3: CASSLGGIGTGELFF. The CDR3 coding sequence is TGTGCCAGCAGCTTGGGGGGAATAGGCACCGGGGAGCTGTTTTTT. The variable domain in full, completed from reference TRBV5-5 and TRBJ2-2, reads DAGVTQSPTHLIKTRGQQVTLRCSPISGHKSVSWYQQVLGQGPQFIFQYYEKEERGRGNFPDRFSARQFPNYSSELNVNALLLGDSALYLCASSLGGIGTGELFFGEGSRLTVL.

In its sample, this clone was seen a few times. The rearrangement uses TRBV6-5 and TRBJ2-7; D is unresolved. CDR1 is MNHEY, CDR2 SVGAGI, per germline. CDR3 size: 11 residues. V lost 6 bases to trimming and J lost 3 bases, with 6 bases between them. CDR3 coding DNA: TGTGCCAGCAGCTCTTACTACGAGCAGTACTTC. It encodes CASSSYYEQYF.

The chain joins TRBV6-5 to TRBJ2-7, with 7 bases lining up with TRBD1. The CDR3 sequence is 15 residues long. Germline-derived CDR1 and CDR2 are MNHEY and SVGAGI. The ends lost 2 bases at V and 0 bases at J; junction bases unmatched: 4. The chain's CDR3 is CASSYGQGVSYEQYF. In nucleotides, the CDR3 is TGTGCCAGCAGTTACGGGCAGGGGGTCTCCTACGAGCAGTACTTC.

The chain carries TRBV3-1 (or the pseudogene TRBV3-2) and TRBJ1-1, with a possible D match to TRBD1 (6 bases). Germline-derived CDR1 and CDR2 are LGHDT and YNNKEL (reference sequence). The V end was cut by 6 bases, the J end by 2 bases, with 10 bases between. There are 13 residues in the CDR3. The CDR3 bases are TGTGCCAGCAGGGGACATCTCAACACTGAAGCTTTCTTT. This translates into CASRGHLNTEAFF.

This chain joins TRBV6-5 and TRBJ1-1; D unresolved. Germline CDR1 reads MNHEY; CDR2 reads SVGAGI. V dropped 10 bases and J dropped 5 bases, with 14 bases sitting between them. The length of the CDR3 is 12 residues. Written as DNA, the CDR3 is TGTGCCACAGGACCGGGGTGGACTGAAGCTTTCTTT. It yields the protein CATGPGWTEAFF.

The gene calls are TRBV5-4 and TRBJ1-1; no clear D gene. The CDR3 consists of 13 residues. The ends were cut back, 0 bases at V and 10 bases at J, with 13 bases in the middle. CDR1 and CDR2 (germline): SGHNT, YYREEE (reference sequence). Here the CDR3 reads CASSLGVASVAFF. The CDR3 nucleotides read TGTGCCAGCAGCTTGGGGGTAGCAAGTGTAGCTTTCTTT.

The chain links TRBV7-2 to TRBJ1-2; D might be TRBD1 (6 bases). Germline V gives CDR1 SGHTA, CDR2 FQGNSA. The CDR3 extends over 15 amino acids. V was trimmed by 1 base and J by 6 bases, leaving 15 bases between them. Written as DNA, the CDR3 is TGTGCCAGCAGCTTAGTTTGGGGGGGCAGCGATGGCTACACCTTC. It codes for CASSLVWGGSDGYTF.

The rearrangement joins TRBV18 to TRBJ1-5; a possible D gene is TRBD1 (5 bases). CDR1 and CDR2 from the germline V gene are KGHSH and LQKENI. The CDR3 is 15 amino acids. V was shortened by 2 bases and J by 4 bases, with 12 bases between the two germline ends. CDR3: CASSPDGAANQPQHF. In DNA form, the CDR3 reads TGTGCCAGCTCACCAGACGGGGCAGCTAATCAGCCCCAGCATTTT. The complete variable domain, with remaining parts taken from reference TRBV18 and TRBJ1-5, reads NAGVMQNPRHLVRRRGQEARLRCSPMKGHSHVYWYRQLPEEGLKFMVYLQKENIIDESGMPKERFSAEFPKEGPSILRIQQVVRGDSAAYFCASSPDGAANQPQHFGDGTRLSIL.

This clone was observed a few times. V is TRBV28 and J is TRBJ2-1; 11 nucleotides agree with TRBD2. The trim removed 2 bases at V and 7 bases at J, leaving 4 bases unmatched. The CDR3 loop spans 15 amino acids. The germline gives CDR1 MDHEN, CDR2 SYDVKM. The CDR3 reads CASSLELAGVNEQFF. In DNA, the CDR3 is TGTGCCAGCAGTTTAGAACTAGCGGGAGTTAATGAGCAGTTCTTC.

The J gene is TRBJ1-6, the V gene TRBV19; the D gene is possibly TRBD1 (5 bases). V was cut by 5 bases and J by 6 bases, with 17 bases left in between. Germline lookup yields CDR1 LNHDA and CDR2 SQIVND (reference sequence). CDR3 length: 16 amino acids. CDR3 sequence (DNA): TGTGCCAGTAGTGAAACAGGTTTAGGCCTTAATTCACCCCTCCACTTT. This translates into CASSETGLGLNSPLHF.

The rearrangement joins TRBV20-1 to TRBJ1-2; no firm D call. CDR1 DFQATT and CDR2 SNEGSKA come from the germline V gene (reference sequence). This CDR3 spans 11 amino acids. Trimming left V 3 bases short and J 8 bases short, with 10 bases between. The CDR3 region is CSASEPAGYTF. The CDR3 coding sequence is TGCAGTGCTAGCGAGCCGGCCGGCTACACCTTC.

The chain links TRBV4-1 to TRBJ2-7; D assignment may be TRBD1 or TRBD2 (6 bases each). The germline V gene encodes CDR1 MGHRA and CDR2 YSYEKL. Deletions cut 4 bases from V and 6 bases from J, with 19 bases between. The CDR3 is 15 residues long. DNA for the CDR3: TGCGCCAGCAGCCCGCAATGGGGGGCCACCTCCGAGCAGTACTTC. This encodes CASSPQWGATSEQYF.

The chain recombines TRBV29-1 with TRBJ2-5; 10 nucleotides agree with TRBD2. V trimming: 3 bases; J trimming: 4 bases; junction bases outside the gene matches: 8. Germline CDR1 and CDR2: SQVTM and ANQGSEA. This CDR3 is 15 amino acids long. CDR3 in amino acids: CSVDASGGPGETQYF. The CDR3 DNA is TGCAGCGTTGATGCTAGCGGGGGCCCTGGAGAGACCCAGTACTTC.

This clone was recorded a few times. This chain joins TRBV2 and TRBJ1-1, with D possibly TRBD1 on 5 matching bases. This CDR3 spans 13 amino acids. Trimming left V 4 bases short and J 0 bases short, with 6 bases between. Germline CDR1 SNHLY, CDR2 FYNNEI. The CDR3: CASSGGLNTEAFF. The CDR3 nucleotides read TGTGCCAGCAGTGGGGGACTGAACACTGAAGCTTTCTTT. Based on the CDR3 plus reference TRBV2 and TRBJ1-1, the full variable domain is EPEVTQTPSHQVTQMGQEVILRCVPISNHLYFYWYRQILGQKVEFLVSFYNNEISEKSEIFDDQFSVERPDGSNFTLKIRSTKLEDSAMYFCASSGGLNTEAFFGQGTRLTVV.